This TCR beta chain appears in the sequencing data of a study of blood T cell repertoires in COVID-19. Sequenced by immunoSEQ multiplex PCR; TCRdb stores in-frame clones only, minus some. The table records nearly 250,000 clones, about 80% of them present only once. Germline values: CDR1 MNHEY, CDR2 SVGEGT. The CDR3 runs to 11 residues. The ends were cut back, 6 bases at V and 5 bases at J, with 7 bases in the middle. V is TRBV6-2 or TRBV6-3 and J is TRBJ1-1; no definite D call. The sequenced material came from peripheral blood. The sequence came from a woman aged 80 or over with acute or convalescent COVID-19. The CDR3, as DNA: TGTGCCAGCAGCGAGATGACTGAAGCTTTCTTT. Translated: CASSEMTEAFF.